This entry is about one T cell receptor beta chain. Its target is not known. The sample is drawn from a study of T-cell memory formation after mild COVID-19. Study-level points and caveats: The study found contracting CD4+ clones mainly in CM and EM and contracting CD8+ clones in EMRA.

The CDR3 runs 15 residues. The germline gives CDR1 KGHSH, CDR2 LQKENI. V lost 0 bases and J lost 5, with 10 bases in between. TCRdb itself ran the 5' RACE reads through MiXCR, one entry per CDR3 protein. This sample has some 210,000 distinct CDR3 sequences, with roughly 27% found just once. The sequence was obtained from an adult woman who had mild COVID-19 (a few samples of this study predate the infection). Cell type and time point are not known. The rearrangement joins TRBV18 to TRBJ2-2; D could derive from TRBD1 or TRBD2 (5 bases each). Sequences were obtained from PBMCs or a T cell subset sorted from them (not recorded which). CDR3 nucleotides: TGTGCCAGCTCACCACCGTACAGGACTACCGGGGAGCTGTTTTTT. It yields the protein CASSPPYRTTGELFF.